This TCR beta chain comes out of a study of cytomegalovirus exposure and HLA in healthy donors. Overall study results and limits: A later analysis linked a missense DCLRE1C variant to TCR beta V- and J-gene trimming.

Details on this clone: What it binds is unknown.

The PCR employed 60 Vbeta primers together with 13 Jbeta primers. Profiled with immunoSEQ multiplex PCR; TCRdb holds only in-frame clones, not every one. The sample lists 120,000 or so clones, around 75% seen once, with nearly 9.5% in the top ten. In nominal health when sampled, donors likely had unrecorded immune exposures nonetheless. From germline, CDR1 is SGHRS and CDR2 YFSETQ. V shed 4 bases and J 2 bases; nucleotides not matched to a gene: 5. There are 14 residues in the CDR3. The sequenced material came from PBMCs. This receptor was taken from a woman aged 50 to 60 in good health and CMV-seropositive. The chain uses TRBV5-1 and TRBJ2-5, with 7 bases matching TRBD2. CDR3 coding DNA: TGCGCCAGCAGCCTTTACGGGGGGCAAGAGACCCAGTACTTC. Translation: CASSLYGGQETQYF.